This T cell receptor beta chain derives from a study of early T cells in non-severe SARS-CoV-2 infection. Study-level information: RNA in bulk from unsorted whole blood was sequenced, and chains were unpaired.

For this clonotype: Antigen unknown. At one of its ends the junction is not consistent with the germline gene, which may arise from a read error.

Individual cDNA molecules were tagged with unique molecular identifiers. One entry per CDR3 protein, called by TCRdb with MiXCR from the 5' RACE reads. The sample has around 70,000 distinct CDR3 sequences, over 8% seen once. Notes on the study in general: Lookups in VDJdb leaned toward anti-spike CD8 responses and missed private and CD4 specificities.

The sample in question was whole blood, obtained at baseline. The origin of this receptor is an adult who was a healthcare worker with PCR-confirmed SARS-CoV-2 infection or an uninfected control (not recorded which).

The CDR3 sequence: CASSLDTSGSRSYNEQSF. The CDR3 region has the DNA TGTGCCAGCAGCTTAGACACTAGCGGGAGCCGTTCCTACAATGAGCAGTCCTTC. The chain joins TRBV11-2 to TRBJ2-1; TRBD2 matches 11 bases. This CDR3 spans 18 amino acids. Germline lookup yields CDR1 SGHAT and CDR2 FQNNGV.